A single sample gave rise to the 14 T cell receptor beta chains below, sequenced in a study of cytomegalovirus exposure and HLA in healthy donors. The PCR made use of 60 Vbeta and 13 Jbeta primers. Libraries were prepared by immunoSEQ multiplex PCR; TCRdb keeps only in-frame clonotypes and omits some of them. This table holds tens of thousands of clones, approximately 80% found once. The sequenced material came from PBMCs. The receptors shown here come from a woman in her forties in good health and CMV-seropositive.

The rearrangement uses TRBV10-1 and TRBJ1-1; D not resolved. V dropped 2 bases and J dropped 3 bases, with 10 bases sitting between them. The CDR3 runs to 14 residues. Germline V gene lookup returns CDR1 WNHNN and CDR2 SYGVQD (reference sequence). CDR3 DNA: TGCGCCAGCAGTGAGCGCAGGAGGGACACTGAAGCTTTCTTT. It codes for CASSERRRDTEAFF.

The V gene is TRBV5-1, the J gene TRBJ1-1; the D is unclear. Germline lookup yields CDR1 SGHRS and CDR2 YFSETQ. Trimming removed 5 bases at V and 6 bases at J, with 14 bases between. The CDR3 has 13 residues. The CDR3 here is CASRRVTAAEAFF. DNA of the CDR3: TGCGCCAGCAGACGGGTAACCGCGGCTGAAGCTTTCTTT.

This clone was observed a few times. V and J are TRBV27 and TRBJ2-7; 7 bases fit TRBD1. After removal of 8 bases from V and 0 bases from J, the junction contained 7 bases not matched to a gene. Per germline, CDR1 MNHEY and CDR2 SMNVEV (reference sequence). The CDR3 extends over 14 amino acids. The chain's CDR3 is CASRPQGVSYEQYF. In DNA form, the CDR3 reads TGTGCCAGCCGCCCTCAGGGGGTCTCCTACGAGCAGTACTTC.

This clone was seen a handful of times. This chain connects TRBV18 to TRBJ1-5, with 7 nucleotides matching TRBD1. The germline gives CDR1 KGHSH, CDR2 LQKENI. V lost 3 bases, J lost 4 bases, and 6 bases stayed unmatched. The CDR3 spans 15 residues. The CDR3 coding sequence is TGTGCCAGCTCACCCTCCGGGACAGTTAATCAGCCCCAGCATTTT. This codes for CASSPSGTVNQPQHF.

The chain employs TRBV7-9 and TRBJ2-7, with 8 bases identical to TRBD2. This CDR3 has 14 residues. J gave up 5 bases and V 4 bases, and 7 bases lay outside the gene matches. Germline values: CDR1 SEHNR, CDR2 FQNEAQ (reference sequence). The CDR3 region is CASSSSGGWHEQYF. In nucleotides, the CDR3 is TGTGCCAGCAGCTCCTCGGGGGGGTGGCACGAGCAGTACTTC.

DNA for the CDR3: TGTGCCAGCAGTGAAGGGACTATTAATACGCAGTATTTT. It translates to CASSEGTINTQYF. V is TRBV6-5 and J is TRBJ2-3; TRBD2 matches at 7 bases. The CDR3 sequence is 13 residues long. Trimming cost V 5 bases and J 7 bases; bases outside gene matches: 6. Germline V lookup: CDR1 MNHEY, CDR2 SVGAGI.

The chain employs TRBV6-5 and TRBJ1-1, with D perhaps TRBD1 (6 bases). The CDR3 runs to 14 residues. The V gene lost 5 bases and the J gene lost 5 bases, with 15 bases spanning the gap. The V gene's germline CDR1 is MNHEY and CDR2 SVGAGI. The CDR3 spells CASSPGTLGTEAFF. Here the CDR3 DNA reads TGTGCCAGCAGTCCAGGGACACTGGGGACTGAAGCTTTCTTT.

The chain has TRBV7-8 and TRBJ1-4; 9 nucleotides agree with TRBD1. This CDR3 has 14 amino acids. V was clipped by 6 bases and J by 4 bases; unmatched bases: 3. CDR1 is SGHVS, CDR2 FQNEAQ, per germline. The CDR3 region has the DNA TGTGCCAGCAGACAGGGGGCGCTTAATGAAAAACTGTTTTTT. Its translation: CASRQGALNEKLFF.

V is TRBV6-5 and J is TRBJ2-5; D possibly corresponds to TRBD1 (6 bases). The closer fit of TRBJ2-7 to the DNA end suggests the J call may be wrong. Germline assignment: CDR1 MNHEY and CDR2 SVGAGI. This CDR3 has 14 residues. In DNA form, the CDR3 reads TGTGCCAGCAGTTACAGAACAGGGATCTACGAGCAGTACTTC. Residues: CASSYRTGIYEQYF.

V and J are TRBV4-1 and TRBJ2-5, with 7 bases matching TRBD1. Germline-derived CDR1 and CDR2 are MGHRA and YSYEKL. This CDR3 contains 15 residues. Trimming at V came to 1 base and at J to 2 bases, leaving 4 bases not matched to a gene. CDR3 bases: TGCGCCAGCAGCCAAGTGGGGACAGTACAAGAGACCCAGTACTTC. It codes for CASSQVGTVQETQYF.

The CDR3 protein is CASSPKMGQGGTDTQYF. CDR3 DNA: TGTGCCAGCAGCCCAAAAATGGGACAGGGGGGAACAGATACGCAGTATTTT. The rearrangement joins TRBV7-8 to TRBJ2-3; TRBD1 matches 11 bases. The CDR3 contains 17 residues. Germline CDR1 is SGHVS and CDR2 is FQNEAQ. Trimming removed 5 bases from V and 3 bases from J; junction bases left unmatched: 10. The variable domain in full, completed from reference TRBV7-8 and TRBJ2-3, reads GAGVSQSPRYKVAKRGQDVALRCDPISGHVSLFWYQQALGQGPEFLTYFQNEAQLDKSGLPSDRFFAERPEGSVSTLKIQRTQQEDSAVYLCASSPKMGQGGTDTQYFGPGTRLTVL.

This clone was recorded a few times. The gene calls are TRBV7-2 and TRBJ2-5, with TRBD1 matching 8 bases. The CDR3 totals 16 residues. Germline-derived CDR1 and CDR2 are SGHTA and FQGNSA. J gave up 2 bases and V 1 base, and 6 bases lay outside the gene matches. CDR3 in amino acids: CASSLVRTGGQETQYF. The DNA of the CDR3 is TGTGCCAGCAGCTTAGTCCGTACAGGGGGACAAGAGACCCAGTACTTC.

This clone was found a few times. The chain is built from TRBV10-3 and TRBJ2-1; weak D call: TRBD2 (5 bases). Germline values: CDR1 ENHRY, CDR2 SYGVKD. There are 15 residues in the CDR3. The V gene lost 2 bases and the J gene lost 9 bases, with 17 bases spanning the gap. CDR3: CAISEGTSGYSEQFF. The CDR3 DNA follows: TGTGCCATCAGTGAGGGTACTAGTGGATATAGTGAGCAGTTCTTC.

The chain couples TRBV6-5 to TRBJ1-2; maybe TRBD1 (5 bases). Looked up from germline, CDR1 is MNHEY and CDR2 is SVGAGI. The V and J ends lost 2 bases and 12 bases respectively, with 19 bases between them. CDR3 size: 14 residues. CDR3 sequence: CASSYNEAGGANTF. In DNA form, the CDR3 reads TGTGCCAGCAGTTACAATGAGGCCGGGGGAGCTAACACCTTC.